Below, 17 T cell receptor beta chains from the same sample are listed, as sequenced in a study of blood T cell repertoires in COVID-19. This table comes from immunoSEQ multiplex PCR, and its TCRdb copy is limited to in-frame clones, with some not included. The sample yields roughly 250,000 clones, approximately 90% seen once. The sequencing sample was made of PBMCs or T cells enriched from blood (not recorded which). All receptors come from a woman aged 18 to 35 who had recovered from COVID-19.

V gene TRBV5-5 combines with J gene TRBJ2-3, with TRBD2 identical over 11 bases. Trimming at V came to 0 bases and at J to 2 bases, leaving 5 bases not matched to a gene. The germline V gene encodes CDR1 SGHKS and CDR2 YYEKEE (reference sequence). The CDR3 has 17 residues. CDR3 region: CASSLGLAGFPTDTQYF. CDR3 sequence (DNA): TGTGCCAGCAGCTTGGGACTAGCGGGGTTTCCCACAGATACGCAGTATTTT.

This chain links TRBV25-1 with TRBJ2-7; 10 nucleotides match TRBD1. Looked up from germline, CDR1 is MGHDK and CDR2 is SYGVNS. This CDR3 is 15 amino acids long. With V trimmed by 3 bases and J by 1 base, 3 bases remained unmatched. Here the CDR3 reads CASSDRTGGSYEQYF. As DNA, the CDR3 is TGTGCCAGCAGTGACCGGACAGGGGGATCCTACGAGCAGTACTTC.

This clone was found a few times. The J gene is TRBJ1-1, the V gene TRBV28; weak D call: TRBD1 (5 bases). V gave up 1 base and J gave up 1 base, with 13 bases separating them. The germline gives CDR1 MDHEN, CDR2 SYDVKM. This CDR3 has 16 residues. CDR3 bases: TGTGCCAGCAGTTTATTGGCAGGGACTGCGAACACTGAAGCTTTCTTT. It specifies CASSLLAGTANTEAFF.

The chain employs TRBV2 and TRBJ1-5; a weak D match, TRBD1 (5 bases). Trimming pared 8 bases from V and 0 bases from J, leaving 11 bases between. The germline V gene encodes CDR1 SNHLY and CDR2 FYNNEI. The CDR3 runs 14 residues. CDR3: CASGGEISNQPQHF. In DNA form, the CDR3 reads TGTGCCAGCGGGGGGGAGATTAGCAATCAGCCCCAGCATTTT.

CDR3 region: CASSPQTGAYEQYF. In DNA form, the CDR3 reads TGTGCCAGCAGTCCCCAGACAGGGGCCTACGAGCAGTACTTC. The V and J genes are TRBV27 and TRBJ2-7, with 8 bases aligning to TRBD1. Unmatched junction bases numbered 5, after V lost 5 bases and J lost 2 bases. CDR1 is MNHEY, CDR2 SMNVEV, per germline (reference sequence). CDR3 length: 14 amino acids.

The chain recombines TRBV5-1 with TRBJ2-3; TRBD2 matches at 7 bases. With 0 bases clipped from V and 1 base from J, the junction kept 2 bases outside the gene matches. This CDR3 comprises 15 residues. Looked up from germline, CDR1 is SGHRS and CDR2 is YFSETQ. DNA of the CDR3: TGCGCCAGCAGCTTGGGGCTAGCGGGCACAGATACGCAGTATTTT. It encodes CASSLGLAGTDTQYF.

The V and J genes are TRBV6-6 and TRBJ1-5; 8 bases line up with TRBD1. The V gene's germline CDR1 is MNHNY and CDR2 SVGAGI (reference sequence). The V segment lost 8 bases and the J segment 4 bases; nucleotides outside the gene matches: 4. The CDR3 spans 13 residues. The CDR3 sequence is CASGYRGNQPQHF. DNA of the CDR3: TGTGCCAGCGGATACAGGGGGAATCAGCCCCAGCATTTT.

This clone was counted ten times or more. Other nucleotide sequences in the sample specify the same CDR3. V is TRBV6-5 and J is TRBJ1-3, with D possibly being TRBD1 (6 bases). This CDR3 comprises 14 residues. Per the germline V gene, CDR1 is MNHEY and CDR2 is SVGAGI. V was clipped by 6 bases and J by 0 bases, with 9 bases between them. Written as DNA, the CDR3 is TGTGCCAGCAGCCGGACAGTCTCTGGAAACACCATATATTTT. Its translation: CASSRTVSGNTIYF.

The chain joins TRBV4-1 to TRBJ1-1; the match to TRBD1 covers 8 bases. Trimming cost V 4 bases and J 5 bases; bases outside gene matches: 3. This CDR3 comprises 13 residues. CDR1 is MGHRA and CDR2 is YSYEKL in the germline V gene. The CDR3: CASSRQGRTEAFF. The CDR3 bases are TGCGCCAGCAGCCGACAGGGGAGGACTGAAGCTTTCTTT.

J is TRBJ2-5 and V is TRBV18, with TRBD1 matching over 7 bases. The CDR3 is 13 amino acids. CDR1 is KGHSH and CDR2 is LQKENI in the germline V gene. Trimming removed 6 bases from V and 1 base from J; junction bases left unmatched: 2. CDR3 loop: CASSRDSQETQYF. CDR3 nucleotides: TGTGCCAGCTCTCGGGACAGCCAAGAGACCCAGTACTTC.

The chain couples TRBV18 to TRBJ2-7; tentatively, D is TRBD1 (6 bases). Germline-derived CDR1 and CDR2 are KGHSH and LQKENI. CDR3 length equals 13 residues. V was trimmed by 2 bases and J by 6 bases, leaving 11 bases between them. For the CDR3, the DNA is TGTGCCAGCTCACCAACAGGGCTCGCCGAGCAGTACTTC. It translates to CASSPTGLAEQYF.

Here the CDR3 DNA reads TGCAGTGCTAGTACGGGAGATCAGCCCCAGCATTTT. Protein sequence: CSASTGDQPQHF. This chain uses TRBV20-1 with TRBJ1-5; D gene ambiguous. CDR3 length: 12 amino acids. CDR1 is DFQATT and CDR2 is SNEGSKA in the germline V gene (reference sequence). V dropped 3 bases and J dropped 5 bases, with 8 bases sitting between them.

This clone was picked up a small number of times. The V gene is TRBV7-6, the J gene TRBJ2-2; weak D call: TRBD1 (7 bases). CDR3 length equals 15 residues. Germline CDR1 reads SGHVS; CDR2 reads FNYEAQ. Trimming shortened V by 1 base and J by 5 bases, and 11 bases separated the two germline ends. DNA of the CDR3: TGTGCCAGCAGCTTAGAGGCAGGGGGGACCGGGGAGCTGTTTTTT. Encoded protein: CASSLEAGGTGELFF.

This chain's CDR3 is CASSLKLGYYGYTF. The CDR3 bases are TGTGCCAGCAGCTTGAAACTAGGGTACTATGGCTACACCTTC. The chain is built from TRBV5-8 and TRBJ1-2; the D is unclear. The germline V gene has CDR1 SGHTS and CDR2 YDEGEE. Trimming removed 1 base from V and 3 bases from J, with 10 bases in between. CDR3 length equals 14 residues.

This chain's CDR3 is CASSQGLAGGEQYF. DNA for the CDR3: TGTGCCAGCAGCCAGGGACTAGCGGGGGGCGAGCAGTACTTC. The chain combines TRBV11-2 with TRBJ2-7, with 15 bases matching TRBD2. The CDR3 is made up of 14 amino acids. Losses at the gene ends were 5 bases for V and 6 bases for J; bases not matched to a gene: 2. Germline V CDR1 and CDR2: SGHAT, FQNNGV.

The chain is built from TRBV5-1 and TRBJ1-4; TRBD1 might be the D (5 bases). This CDR3 comprises 15 residues. Germline lookup yields CDR1 SGHRS and CDR2 YFSETQ. Trimming cost V 0 bases and J 7 bases, with 13 bases left between them. The CDR3 is CASSLAGGVTEKLFF. The CDR3 DNA sequence: TGCGCCAGCAGCTTGGCCGGGGGTGTGACTGAAAAACTGTTTTTT.

The chain couples TRBV6-6 to TRBJ1-2; 9 bases are a match to TRBD1. The CDR3 is 14 residues long. Trimming took 6 bases from V and 5 from J; bases not matched to a gene: 7. The germline CDR1 and CDR2 sequences are MNHNY and SVGAGI (reference sequence). The CDR3: CASSNTGGLYGYTF. The CDR3 DNA follows: TGTGCCAGCAGCAACACAGGGGGCCTATATGGCTACACCTTC.